This is a list of T cell receptor beta chains from one sample in a study of control samples from healthy donors and cancer patients. Data came from immunoSEQ multiplex PCR; TCRdb stores just in-frame clones and leaves some out. The data contain roughly 80,000 clones, 70% to 90% of them singletons. The sequenced material came from blood. These receptors were taken from a woman aged 50 to 60 in good health. Each CDR3 is given with its conserved first and last residue. Fields, in order: V gene, D gene, clone size, J gene, CDR3 protein, CDR3 DNA. The D gene is left open where the match is weak. Some rows mark clone size as missing; the rest say once, few, many or name a class of expanded clone.

V gene: TRBV15
D gene: -
clone size: -
J gene: TRBJ1-1
CDR3 protein: CATSRDLGGGNTEAFF
CDR3 DNA: TGTGCCACCAGCAGAGATCTTGGGGGAGGGAACACTGAAGCTTTCTTT

V gene: TRBV5-1
D gene: TRBD1
clone size: -
J gene: TRBJ2-5
CDR3 protein: CASSSGQGETQYF
CDR3 DNA: TGCGCCAGCAGCAGTGGACAGGGAGAGACCCAGTACTTC

V gene: TRBV5-1
D gene: -
clone size: -
J gene: TRBJ2-3
CDR3 protein: CASSFVRGQTSTDTQYF
CDR3 DNA: TGCGCCAGCAGCTTCGTCCGGGGACAAACTAGCACAGATACGCAGTATTTT

V gene: TRBV5-4
D gene: TRBD1
clone size: once
J gene: TRBJ2-6
CDR3 protein: CASRTGTGANVLTF
CDR3 DNA: TGTGCCAGCAGGACAGGGACCGGGGCCAACGTCCTGACTTTC

V gene: TRBV9
D gene: -
clone size: -
J gene: TRBJ1-4
CDR3 protein: CASSTSGASSEKLFF
CDR3 DNA: TGTGCCAGCAGCACTTCAGGGGCGTCTTCTGAAAAACTGTTTTTT

V gene: TRBV6-5
D gene: -
clone size: -
J gene: TRBJ2-1
CDR3 protein: CASSLTGNLKYGQFF
CDR3 DNA: TGTGCCAGCAGTCTTACCGGGAACCTCAAATATGGGCAGTTCTTC

V gene: TRBV6-5
D gene: -
clone size: -
J gene: TRBJ1-3
CDR3 protein: CASSYSPTGTGNTIYF
CDR3 DNA: TGTGCCAGCAGTTACTCACCAACAGGGACCGGAAACACCATATATTTT

V gene: TRBV21-1
D gene: -
clone size: -
J gene: TRBJ1-3
CDR3 protein: CASSNPATIYF
CDR3 DNA: TGTGCCAGCAGCAATCCGGCCACCATATATTTT

V gene: TRBV11-2
D gene: -
clone size: -
J gene: TRBJ2-3
CDR3 protein: CASSFSGVDTQYF
CDR3 DNA: TGTGCCAGCAGCTTTTCGGGCGTGGATACGCAGTATTTT

V gene: TRBV4-2
D gene: -
clone size: few
J gene: TRBJ1-2
CDR3 protein: CASSQGGATYYGYTF
CDR3 DNA: TGTGCCAGCAGCCAAGGGGGAGCTACCTACTATGGCTACACCTTC

V gene: TRBV3-1/TRBV3-2
D gene: TRBD1
clone size: -
J gene: TRBJ2-2
CDR3 protein: CASSQGDSGELFF
CDR3 DNA: TGTGCCAGCAGCCAAGGGGACAGCGGGGAGCTGTTTTTT

V gene: TRBV6-1
D gene: -
clone size: -
J gene: TRBJ1-5
CDR3 protein: CASSEDRPTWQPQHF
CDR3 DNA: TGTGCCAGCAGTGAGGACAGACCGACTTGGCAGCCCCAGCATTTT

V gene: TRBV2
D gene: -
clone size: -
J gene: TRBJ1-6
CDR3 protein: CASRPRTHDSPLHF
CDR3 DNA: TGTGCCAGCAGGCCTAGGACGCACGATTCACCCCTCCACTTT

V gene: TRBV5-1
D gene: TRBD2
clone size: few
J gene: TRBJ2-1
CDR3 protein: CASSRETSAIGDEQFF
CDR3 DNA: TGCGCCAGCAGCAGGGAGACTAGCGCCATCGGAGATGAGCAGTTCTTC

V gene: TRBV5-1
D gene: TRBD1
clone size: -
J gene: TRBJ2-3
CDR3 protein: CASSSLPGQGKADTQYF
CDR3 DNA: TGCGCCAGCAGCTCCCTCCCGGGACAGGGGAAAGCAGATACGCAGTATTTT

V gene: TRBV5-1
D gene: TRBD1
clone size: -
J gene: TRBJ1-2
CDR3 protein: CASSPGGNYGYTF
CDR3 DNA: TGCGCCAGCAGCCCAGGGGGCAACTATGGCTACACCTTC

V gene: TRBV9
D gene: -
clone size: -
J gene: TRBJ2-3
CDR3 protein: CASSVDPRAGTGTDTQYF
CDR3 DNA: TGTGCCAGCAGCGTAGATCCCCGGGCGGGGACGGGAACAGATACGCAGTATTTT

V gene: TRBV24-1
D gene: -
clone size: -
J gene: TRBJ1-4
CDR3 protein: CATSDSGLTNEKLFF
CDR3 DNA: TGTGCCACCAGTGATTCTGGGCTTACTAATGAAAAACTGTTTTTT

V gene: TRBV12-5
D gene: -
clone size: -
J gene: TRBJ1-5
CDR3 protein: CASALQGNQPQHF
CDR3 DNA: TGTGCTAGTGCACTACAGGGCAATCAGCCCCAGCATTTT

V gene: TRBV6-6
D gene: -
clone size: -
J gene: TRBJ2-7
CDR3 protein: CASSPRGQSSYEQYF
CDR3 DNA: TGTGCCAGCAGTCCCAGGGGTCAGAGCTCCTACGAGCAGTACTTC

V gene: TRBV5-1
D gene: -
clone size: -
J gene: TRBJ2-3
CDR3 protein: CASGFRDLTDTQYF
CDR3 DNA: TGCGCCAGCGGATTCAGGGATCTCACAGATACGCAGTATTTT

V gene: TRBV29-1
D gene: -
clone size: -
J gene: TRBJ1-2
CDR3 protein: CSVAIGEWGYGYTF
CDR3 DNA: TGCAGCGTTGCTATAGGGGAATGGGGCTATGGCTACACCTTC

V gene: TRBV7-8
D gene: -
clone size: -
J gene: TRBJ2-4
CDR3 protein: CATSALGSDIQYF
CDR3 DNA: TGTGCCACCTCAGCTTTAGGGTCGGACATTCAGTACTTC

V gene: TRBV5-8
D gene: -
clone size: -
J gene: TRBJ2-3
CDR3 protein: CASSLVGSVSPTTDTQYF
CDR3 DNA: TGTGCCAGCAGCTTGGTTGGTAGTGTTAGCCCTACCACAGATACGCAGTATTTT

V gene: TRBV18
D gene: -
clone size: -
J gene: TRBJ1-4
CDR3 protein: CASSPGRREKLFF
CDR3 DNA: TGTGCCAGCTCACCGGGTCGAAGGGAAAAACTGTTTTTT

V gene: TRBV4-2
D gene: -
clone size: -
J gene: TRBJ1-4
CDR3 protein: CASSSRQALDEKLFF
CDR3 DNA: TGTGCCAGCAGCTCCAGACAGGCTCTGGATGAAAAACTGTTTTTT

V gene: TRBV7-6
D gene: -
clone size: -
J gene: TRBJ2-1
CDR3 protein: CASSIGLDFYNEQFF
CDR3 DNA: TGTGCCAGCAGCATAGGGCTAGACTTCTACAATGAGCAGTTCTTC

V gene: TRBV5-1
D gene: TRBD1
clone size: -
J gene: TRBJ1-4
CDR3 protein: CASSLTGGTEKLFF
CDR3 DNA: TGCGCCAGCAGCTTGACAGGGGGCACTGAAAAACTGTTTTTT

V gene: TRBV19
D gene: -
clone size: -
J gene: TRBJ1-1
CDR3 protein: CASSPIVNTEAFF
CDR3 DNA: TGTGCCAGTAGCCCGATAGTGAACACTGAAGCTTTCTTT

V gene: TRBV2
D gene: TRBD1
clone size: -
J gene: TRBJ1-6
CDR3 protein: CARGQGFNSPLHF
CDR3 DNA: TGTGCCAGGGGACAGGGGTTTAATTCACCCCTCCACTTT

V gene: TRBV12-5
D gene: -
clone size: -
J gene: TRBJ2-2
CDR3 protein: CASGRGGTGELFF
CDR3 DNA: TGTGCTAGTGGAAGAGGTGGAACCGGGGAGCTGTTTTTT

V gene: TRBV27
D gene: -
clone size: once
J gene: TRBJ1-1
CDR3 protein: CASSLLQVTEAFF
CDR3 DNA: TGTGCCAGCAGTTTACTACAGGTAACTGAAGCTTTCTTT

V gene: TRBV7-9
D gene: -
clone size: -
J gene: TRBJ1-2
CDR3 protein: CASSLVQGFNYGYTF
CDR3 DNA: TGTGCCAGCAGCTTAGTTCAGGGTTTCAACTATGGCTACACCTTC

V gene: TRBV28
D gene: TRBD2
clone size: few
J gene: TRBJ2-1
CDR3 protein: CASSPWRAGAGNEQFF
CDR3 DNA: TGTGCCAGCAGTCCGTGGCGAGCGGGGGCTGGCAATGAGCAGTTCTTC

V gene: TRBV7-2
D gene: -
clone size: few
J gene: TRBJ2-7
CDR3 protein: CASSLGDGGLYEQYF
CDR3 DNA: TGTGCCAGCAGCTTAGGGGATGGGGGGCTCTACGAGCAGTACTTC

V gene: TRBV2
D gene: -
clone size: -
J gene: TRBJ2-3
CDR3 protein: CASSVMQADTQYF
CDR3 DNA: TGTGCCAGCAGTGTTATGCAGGCGGATACGCAGTATTTT

V gene: TRBV5-1
D gene: -
clone size: -
J gene: TRBJ1-1
CDR3 protein: CASSLNPRTEAFF
CDR3 DNA: TGCGCCAGCAGCTTGAATCCCCGGACTGAAGCTTTCTTT

V gene: TRBV18
D gene: -
clone size: -
J gene: TRBJ1-4
CDR3 protein: CASSQGNQEKLFF
CDR3 DNA: TGTGCCAGCTCACAGGGAAATCAAGAAAAACTGTTTTTT

V gene: TRBV5-4
D gene: TRBD1
clone size: -
J gene: TRBJ2-7
CDR3 protein: CASSSGTGWGEQYF
CDR3 DNA: TGTGCCAGCAGCTCCGGGACAGGGTGGGGCGAGCAGTACTTC

V gene: TRBV2
D gene: TRBD1
clone size: -
J gene: TRBJ2-2
CDR3 protein: CASIRTGATGELFF
CDR3 DNA: TGTGCCAGCATAAGGACAGGGGCTACCGGGGAGCTGTTTTTT

V gene: TRBV12-3/TRBV12-4
D gene: -
clone size: -
J gene: TRBJ1-2
CDR3 protein: CASSYRVNGYTF
CDR3 DNA: TGTGCCAGCAGTTACAGGGTAAATGGCTACACCTTC

V gene: TRBV20-1
D gene: TRBD1
clone size: -
J gene: TRBJ2-5
CDR3 protein: CSGQGSETQYF
CDR3 DNA: TGCAGTGGACAGGGGTCAGAGACCCAGTACTTC

V gene: TRBV7-2
D gene: -
clone size: once
J gene: TRBJ2-7
CDR3 protein: CASSLDTGAHREQYF
CDR3 DNA: TGTGCCAGCAGCTTAGACACCGGAGCTCATAGGGAGCAGTACTTC

V gene: TRBV10-3
D gene: TRBD1
clone size: -
J gene: TRBJ1-1
CDR3 protein: CAISVDRDSTEAFF
CDR3 DNA: TGTGCCATCAGTGTTGACAGGGATAGCACTGAAGCTTTCTTT

V gene: TRBV13
D gene: TRBD1
clone size: -
J gene: TRBJ1-5
CDR3 protein: CASSLGQGSNQPQHF
CDR3 DNA: TGTGCCAGCAGCTTAGGACAGGGGAGCAATCAGCCCCAGCATTTT

V gene: TRBV7-2
D gene: -
clone size: once
J gene: TRBJ2-7
CDR3 protein: CASSLPGTLSYEQYF
CDR3 DNA: TGTGCCAGCAGCTTACCCGGGACACTCTCCTACGAGCAGTACTTC

V gene: TRBV3-1/TRBV3-2
D gene: -
clone size: -
J gene: TRBJ1-2
CDR3 protein: CASSPSTGGYLYGYTF
CDR3 DNA: TGTGCCAGCAGCCCCTCAACCGGGGGGTACCTCTATGGCTACACCTTC

V gene: TRBV7-8
D gene: -
clone size: few
J gene: TRBJ1-6
CDR3 protein: CASSARGVGSPLHF
CDR3 DNA: TGTGCCAGCAGCGCCAGGGGTGTGGGTTCACCCCTCCACTTT

V gene: TRBV30
D gene: -
clone size: -
J gene: TRBJ1-1
CDR3 protein: CAWGGSGLEAFF
CDR3 DNA: TGTGCCTGGGGTGGGTCAGGGCTTGAAGCTTTCTTT

V gene: TRBV5-1
D gene: -
clone size: -
J gene: TRBJ2-2
CDR3 protein: CASSFGSGRDRSGELFF
CDR3 DNA: TGCGCCAGCAGCTTCGGGAGTGGCAGGGATCGGTCCGGGGAGCTGTTTTTT